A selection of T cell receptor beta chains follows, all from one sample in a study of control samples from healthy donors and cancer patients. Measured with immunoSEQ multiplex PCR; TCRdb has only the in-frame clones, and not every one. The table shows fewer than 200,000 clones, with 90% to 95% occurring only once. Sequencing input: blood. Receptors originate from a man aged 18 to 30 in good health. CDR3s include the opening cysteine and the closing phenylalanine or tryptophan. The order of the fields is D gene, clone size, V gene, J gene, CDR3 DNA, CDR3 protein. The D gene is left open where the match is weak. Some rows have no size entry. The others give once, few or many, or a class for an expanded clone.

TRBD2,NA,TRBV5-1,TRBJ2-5,TGCGCCAGCAGCTTGGAGGGAGGGGAGCAAGAGACCCAGTACTTC,CASSLEGGEQETQYF
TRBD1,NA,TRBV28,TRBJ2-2,TGTGCCAGCACTCCCCGGGACAGGTACACCGGGGAGCTGTTTTTT,CASTPRDRYTGELFF
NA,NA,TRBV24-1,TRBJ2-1,TGTGCCACCAGTGACATACATAGCTCCTACAATGAGCAGTTCTTC,CATSDIHSSYNEQFF
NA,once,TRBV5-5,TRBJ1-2,TGTGCCAGCAGCTTGGAGGGGAACTATGGCTACACCTTC,CASSLEGNYGYTF
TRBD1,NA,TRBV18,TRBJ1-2,TGTGCCAGCTCACCGGACAGGGCTAACTATGGCTACACCTTC,CASSPDRANYGYTF
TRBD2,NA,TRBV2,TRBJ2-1,TGTGCCAGCAGTCTCACTAGCGGGAGCTACAATGAGCAGTTCTTC,CASSLTSGSYNEQFF
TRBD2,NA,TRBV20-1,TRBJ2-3,TGCAGTGCCGCGGGGGTGGATACGCAGTATTTT,CSAAGVDTQYF
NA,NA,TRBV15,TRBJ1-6,TGTGCCACCCGCTTTGAGGGAGATTCACCCCTCCACTTT,CATRFEGDSPLHF
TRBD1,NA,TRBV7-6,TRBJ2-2,TGTGCCAGCAGCCCTTTAAGCCGGCGACAGGGGCCCAACACCGGGGAGCTGTTTTTT,CASSPLSRRQGPNTGELFF
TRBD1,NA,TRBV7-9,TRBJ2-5,TGTGCCAGCAGAAAGACAGGGGTCCAAGAGACCCAGTACTTC,CASRKTGVQETQYF
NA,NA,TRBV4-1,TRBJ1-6,TGCGCCAGCAGCCAAGATACCGCACAGGGCCGGACACCCCTCCACTTT,CASSQDTAQGRTPLHF
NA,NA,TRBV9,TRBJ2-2,TGTGCCAGCAGCGTAGGGATCGGGGGGCCGGGGGATACCGGGGAGCTGTTTTTT,CASSVGIGGPGDTGELFF
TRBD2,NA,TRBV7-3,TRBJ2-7,TGTGCCAGCAGCCCCGGACTAGCGGGGCCCTACGAGCAGTACTTC,CASSPGLAGPYEQYF
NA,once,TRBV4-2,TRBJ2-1,TGTGCCAGCAGCCAAGCCCTAAAGGGGCAGTTTAAAAATGAGCAGTTCTTC,CASSQALKGQFKNEQFF
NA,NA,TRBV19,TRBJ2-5,TGTGCCAGTAATCAGGGGGGGTTGAGGGACGAGACCCAGTACTTC,CASNQGGLRDETQYF
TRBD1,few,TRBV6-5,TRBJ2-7,TGTGCCAGCAGCTTCGACAGGGAAGGCTACGAGCAGTACTTC,CASSFDREGYEQYF
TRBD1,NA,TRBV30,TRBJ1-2,TGTGCCTGGAGCTCAGGACAGGGGAACTATGGCTACACCTTC,CAWSSGQGNYGYTF
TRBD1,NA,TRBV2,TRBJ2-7,TGTGCCAGCAGGGGACAGGGTCGCTACGAGCAGTACTTC,CASRGQGRYEQYF
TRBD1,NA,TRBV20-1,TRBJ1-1,TGCAGTGCTAGTCTCGGGACAGGGGGCGCCGCTGAAGCTTTCTTT,CSASLGTGGAAEAFF
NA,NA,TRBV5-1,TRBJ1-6,TGCGCCAGCAGCTTGGCTGGGGGGCTGGGCTCACCCCTCCACTTT,CASSLAGGLGSPLHF
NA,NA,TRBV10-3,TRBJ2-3,TGTGCCATTTCAACCGGGACGGAGTTGGATACGCAGTATTTT,CAISTGTELDTQYF
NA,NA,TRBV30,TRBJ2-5,TGTGCCTGGAGTGTACTGGGACCGAGGCAAGAGACCCAGTACTTC,CAWSVLGPRQETQYF
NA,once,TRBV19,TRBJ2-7,TGTGCCAGTAGTATTGGTAGCCACCTCTCCTACGAGCAGTACTTC,CASSIGSHLSYEQYF
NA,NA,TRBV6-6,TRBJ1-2,TGTGCCAGCAGTTACACAGTCTCCTATGGCTACACCTTC,CASSYTVSYGYTF
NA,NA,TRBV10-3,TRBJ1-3,TGTGCCATCAGTGAGCCGGACAAGGATCGCTCTGGAAACACCATATATTTT,CAISEPDKDRSGNTIYF
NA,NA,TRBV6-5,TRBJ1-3,TGTGCCAGCAGTTACTCGAACCCCTCTGGAAACACCATATATTTT,CASSYSNPSGNTIYF
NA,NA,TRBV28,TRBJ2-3,TGTGCCAGCAAGGGGAGGGGGGGCCACACAGATACGCAGTATTTT,CASKGRGGHTDTQYF
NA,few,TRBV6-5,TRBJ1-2,TGTGCCAGCAGTTACTCGTTCGGGGTGGGCTATGGCTACACCTTC,CASSYSFGVGYGYTF
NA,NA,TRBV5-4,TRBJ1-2,TGTGCCAGCAGCTTGGTGGCAACTAACTATGGCTACACCTTC,CASSLVATNYGYTF
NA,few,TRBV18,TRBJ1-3,TGTGCCAGCTCACCAGTCGGCGGAGGGCAAGGAAACACCATATATTTT,CASSPVGGGQGNTIYF
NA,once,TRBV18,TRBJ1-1,TGTGCCAGCTCACCACCTACCTCAACCGAGGCGAATGAAGCTTTCTTT,CASSPPTSTEANEAFF
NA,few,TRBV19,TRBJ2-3,TGTGCCAGTAGTAAGTGGGGCCCAGATACGCAGTATTTT,CASSKWGPDTQYF
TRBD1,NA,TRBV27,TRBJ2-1,TGTGCCAGCAGTCCCTACAGGGGAGAGCAGTTCTTC,CASSPYRGEQFF
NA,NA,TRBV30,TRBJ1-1,TGTGCCTGGAGTCGGGCTGAAGCTTTCTTT,CAWSRAEAFF
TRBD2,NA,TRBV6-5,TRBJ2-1,TGTGCCACCACAGGTAGCGGGGTCTCCTACAATGAGCAGTTCTTC,CATTGSGVSYNEQFF
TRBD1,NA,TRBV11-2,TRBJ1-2,TGTGCCAGCAGCTCGGGACAGGGTAACTATGGCTACACCTTC,CASSSGQGNYGYTF
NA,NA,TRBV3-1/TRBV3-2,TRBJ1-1,TGTGCCAGCAGCCAATGGGGGGCGGAAGAAGCTTTCTTT,CASSQWGAEEAFF
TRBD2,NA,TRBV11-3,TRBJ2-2,TGTGCCAGCAGCTTAGACTGGAGCGGGGTCACCGGGGAGCTGTTTTTT,CASSLDWSGVTGELFF
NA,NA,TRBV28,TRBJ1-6,TGTGCCAGCAGTTTATGGGGGGGTGGGGCGAATTCACCCCTCCACTTT,CASSLWGGGANSPLHF
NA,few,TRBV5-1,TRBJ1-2,TGCGCCAGCAGCCTCTTACCCGCAGGGTATGGCTACACCTTC,CASSLLPAGYGYTF
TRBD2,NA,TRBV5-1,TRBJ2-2,TGCGCCAGCAGCCCCGGACTAGCAACCGGGGAGCTGTTTTTT,CASSPGLATGELFF